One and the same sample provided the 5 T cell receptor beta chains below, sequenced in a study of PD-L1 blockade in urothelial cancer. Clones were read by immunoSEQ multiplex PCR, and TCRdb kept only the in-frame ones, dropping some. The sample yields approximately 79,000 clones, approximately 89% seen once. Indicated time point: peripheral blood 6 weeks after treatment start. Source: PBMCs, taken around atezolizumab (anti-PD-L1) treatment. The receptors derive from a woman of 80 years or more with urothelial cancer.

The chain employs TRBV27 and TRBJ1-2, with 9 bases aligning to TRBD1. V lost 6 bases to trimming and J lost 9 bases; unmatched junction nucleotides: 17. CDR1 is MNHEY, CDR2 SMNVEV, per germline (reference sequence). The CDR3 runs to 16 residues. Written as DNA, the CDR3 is TGTGCCAGCAGAAAGGATCCAGGACAGGGGTCTGCGCGCTACACCTTC. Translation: CASRKDPGQGSARYTF.

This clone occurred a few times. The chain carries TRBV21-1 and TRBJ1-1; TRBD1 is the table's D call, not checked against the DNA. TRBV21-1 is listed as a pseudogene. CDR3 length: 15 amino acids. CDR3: CASSPVGVGRTEAFF. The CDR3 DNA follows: TGTGCCAGCAGCCCGGTAGGGGTAGGGCGAACTGAAGCTTTCTTT.

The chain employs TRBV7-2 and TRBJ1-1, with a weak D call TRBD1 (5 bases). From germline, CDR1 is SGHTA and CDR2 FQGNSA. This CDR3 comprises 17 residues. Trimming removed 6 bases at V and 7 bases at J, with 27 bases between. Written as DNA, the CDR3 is TGTGCCAGCAGGGGGGGAAGAACGGATTTGGGCTTGAATGAAGCTTTCTTT. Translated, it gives CASRGGRTDLGLNEAFF.

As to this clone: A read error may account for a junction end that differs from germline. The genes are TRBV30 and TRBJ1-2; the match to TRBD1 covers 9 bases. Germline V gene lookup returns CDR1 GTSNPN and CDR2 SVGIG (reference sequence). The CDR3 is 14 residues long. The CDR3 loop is CAWTGATPNYGYTF. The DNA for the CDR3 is TGTGCTTGGACAGGGGCCACCCCTAACTATGGCTACACCTTC.

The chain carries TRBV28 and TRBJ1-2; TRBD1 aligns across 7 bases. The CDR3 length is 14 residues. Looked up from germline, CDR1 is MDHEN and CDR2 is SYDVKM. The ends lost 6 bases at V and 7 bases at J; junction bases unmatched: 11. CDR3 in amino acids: CASSTSDRFVGYTF. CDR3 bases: TGTGCCAGCAGCACCTCGGACAGGTTTGTTGGCTACACCTTC.